The T cell receptor beta chain described here comes from a study of T cells in Graves' hyperthyroidism and ophthalmopathy. CDR1 LNHDA and CDR2 SQIVND come from the germline V gene (reference sequence). The germline V and J ends were trimmed by 3 bases and 0 bases, with 14 bases remaining between them. This CDR3 has 16 residues. The investigators amplified TCR beta CDR3 regions from RNA transcripts. Primed by the HTBI set, a first-round RT-PCR was run on the TCR CDR3. From the multiplex PCR reads, TCRdb called clonotypes with MiXCR, one entry per CDR3 protein. Of about 480,000 distinct CDR3 sequences in the sample, 13% to 15% were seen once. Study-wide results and caveats: Model predictions of ophthalmopathy came a median approximately 6.2 months before onset. Most expanded thyroid clonotypes above 0.001 also appeared in blood.

Lactation, pregnancy, other autoimmune disease or uncontrolled infection excluded patients. This clonotype occurred many times. Its antigen is as yet unknown. The chain couples TRBV19 to TRBJ1-1; maybe TRBD1 (5 bases). The sequenced material came from blood. The receptor was isolated from a woman aged 18-35 years with Graves' hyperthyroidism. CDR3 sequence: CASSMNQGLMNTEAFF. CDR3 nucleotide sequence: TGTGCCAGTAGTATGAATCAGGGTTTGATGAACACTGAAGCTTTCTTT.